This passage covers 27 T cell receptor beta chains from one sample sequenced in a study of blood T cell repertoires in COVID-19. Method: immunoSEQ multiplex PCR; TCRdb's copy keeps in-frame clones and lacks some. This table has 200,000 to 250,000 clones, roughly 90% appearing once. What was sequenced was peripheral blood. Source of these receptors: a man aged 55 to 69 who had recovered from COVID-19.

The chain has TRBV30 and TRBJ2-7, with 9 bases that match TRBD1. The J segment lost 5 bases and the V segment lost 4 bases, leaving 9 bases of the junction unmatched. The length of the CDR3 is 14 residues. The V gene's germline CDR1 is GTSNPN and CDR2 SVGIG (reference sequence). The CDR3 reads CAWTPGTGLHEQYF. CDR3 in DNA: TGTGCCTGGACCCCCGGGACAGGGCTTCACGAGCAGTACTTC.

The chain is built from TRBV6-5 and TRBJ1-4; 8 bases are shared with TRBD1. The CDR3 consists of 14 residues. CDR1 is MNHEY and CDR2 is SVGAGI in the germline V gene. The V and J ends lost 6 bases and 7 bases, in that order; junction bases with no gene match: 7. CDR3 loop: CASSNTGGGEKLFF. The CDR3, as DNA: TGTGCCAGCAGCAATACAGGGGGAGGTGAAAAACTGTTTTTT.

This chain connects TRBV9 to TRBJ2-1; the match to TRBD2 covers 7 bases. The CDR3 is 15 amino acids. After removal of 2 bases from V and 7 bases from J, the junction contained 9 bases not matched to a gene. Germline CDR1 SGDLS, CDR2 YYNGEE. CDR3 loop: CASSVGGTRRNEQFF. In DNA form, the CDR3 reads TGTGCCAGCAGCGTCGGGGGGACTCGTCGGAATGAGCAGTTCTTC.

The J gene is TRBJ1-5, the V gene TRBV6-1; D is unresolved. Trimming shortened V by 1 base and J by 6 bases, and 7 bases separated the two germline ends. From germline, CDR1 is MNHNS and CDR2 SASEGT. The CDR3 sequence is 13 residues long. The CDR3 DNA reads TGTGCCAGCAGTGAAGATCCCGTTCAGCCCCAGCATTTT. Amino acid sequence: CASSEDPVQPQHF.

In DNA form, the CDR3 reads TGCGCCAGCAGCCAAGAACAGGGGTCTGGAAACACCATATATTTT. Translation gives CASSQEQGSGNTIYF. The chain employs TRBV5-1 and TRBJ1-3; 7 bases agree with TRBD1. J gave up 1 base and V 4 bases, and 5 bases lay outside the gene matches. CDR1 is SGHRS and CDR2 is YFSETQ in the germline V gene. The length of the CDR3 is 15 residues.

The rearrangement joins TRBV19 to TRBJ1-5; a weak D match, TRBD1 (6 bases). The CDR3 consists of 15 residues. From germline, CDR1 is LNHDA and CDR2 SQIVND (reference sequence). V lost 5 bases and J lost 0, with 11 bases in between. The CDR3 sequence: CASSSGQSSNQPQHF. The CDR3 coding sequence is TGTGCCAGTAGTTCAGGACAGTCTAGCAATCAGCCCCAGCATTTT. Together with reference TRBV19 and TRBJ1-5, the CDR3 gives the full variable domain: DGGITQSPKYLFRKEGQNVTLSCEQNLNHDAMYWYRQDPGQGLRLIYYSQIVNDFQKGDIAEGYSVSREKKESFPLTVTSAQKNPTAFYLCASSSGQSSNQPQHFGDGTRLSIL.

This clone came up once. The chain joins TRBV11-3 to TRBJ2-7; no clear D gene. The CDR3 covers 13 residues. V was trimmed by 2 bases and J by 0 bases, leaving 5 bases between them. CDR1 and CDR2 from the germline V gene are SGHNT and YENEEA. The CDR3 here is CASSLSPSYEQYF. Written as DNA, the CDR3 is TGTGCCAGCAGCTTAAGCCCCTCCTACGAGCAGTACTTC.

This clone was seen only once. The V call is TRBV4-2, the J call TRBJ2-2; D perhaps matches TRBD2 (6 bases). The CDR3 has 16 residues. Germline-derived CDR1 and CDR2 are LGHNA and YNFKEQ. Between the trimmed V and J ends, which lost 4 bases and 1 base, there was a span of 13 bases. The CDR3 DNA sequence: TGTGCCAGCAGCCCAGGCGGGACTCAGAACACCGGGGAGCTGTTTTTT. This codes for CASSPGGTQNTGELFF.

The chain employs TRBV7-9 and TRBJ2-2; maybe TRBD2 (6 bases). Trimming took 3 bases from V and 4 from J, leaving 6 bases between them. CDR1 is SEHNR, CDR2 FQNEAQ, per germline (reference sequence). The CDR3 sequence is 13 residues long. CDR3 sequence reads: CASSFSGTGELFF. CDR3 in DNA: TGTGCCAGCAGCTTTAGCGGCACCGGGGAGCTGTTTTTT.

This chain links TRBV6-6 with TRBJ1-1, with D possibly being TRBD1 (6 bases). Germline V gives CDR1 MNHNY, CDR2 SVGAGI (reference sequence). The CDR3 covers 16 residues. V gave up 1 base and J gave up 1 base, with 13 bases separating them. CDR3 coding DNA: TGTGCCAGCAGTTACTTAAGTGGCAGGGGGAACACTGAAGCTTTCTTT. Translating it yields CASSYLSGRGNTEAFF.

V is TRBV9 and J is TRBJ2-5; 8 nucleotides agree with TRBD2. Germline V gene data show CDR1 as SGDLS and CDR2 as YYNGEE. This CDR3 has 13 amino acids. V shed 4 bases and J 3 bases; nucleotides not matched to a gene: 2. As DNA, the CDR3 is TGTGCCAGCAGCCCGGGACTAGAAGAGACCCAGTACTTC. The encoded protein is CASSPGLEETQYF. The variable domain in full, with the rest retrieved from reference TRBV9 and TRBJ2-5, is DSGVTQTPKHLITATGQRVTLRCSPRSGDLSVYWYQQSLDQGLQFLIQYYNGEERAKGNILERFSAQQFPDLHSELNLSSLELGDSALYFCASSPGLEETQYFGPGTRLLVL.

The rearrangement links TRBV7-3 to TRBJ2-3; D might be TRBD2 (6 bases). The CDR3 length is 14 residues. In germline, CDR1 is SGHTA, CDR2 FQGTGA. V lost 5 bases and J lost 0, with 9 bases in between. The CDR3 nucleotides read TGTGCCAGCAGCGGGGCGGGGAGCACAGATACGCAGTATTTT. This gives the protein CASSGAGSTDTQYF.

The table lists this clone with a few counts. The chain is built from TRBV6-5 and TRBJ2-7; tentative D call: TRBD2 (5 bases). V shed 0 bases and J shed 4 bases, with 13 bases lying between them. This CDR3 region has 15 residues. Germline CDR1 is MNHEY and CDR2 is SVGAGI. The CDR3 is CASSYSGRKTYEQYF. CDR3 nucleotides: TGTGCCAGCAGTTACTCGGGGAGAAAAACGTACGAGCAGTACTTC.

The chain is built from TRBV30 and TRBJ1-2; D perhaps matches TRBD1 (6 bases). Per the germline V gene, CDR1 is GTSNPN and CDR2 is SVGIG (reference sequence). V was clipped by 5 bases and J by 8 bases, with 15 bases between them. The CDR3 is 12 residues long. The CDR3: CAWDLQGYGYTF. The CDR3 DNA reads TGTGCCTGGGACTTACAGGGATACGGCTACACCTTC. The variable domain in full, completed from reference TRBV30 and TRBJ1-2, reads SQTIHQWPATLVQPVGSPLSLECTVEGTSNPNLYWYRQAAGRGLQLLFYSVGIGQISSEVPQNLSASRPQDRQFILSSKKLLLSDSGFYLCAWDLQGYGYTFGSGTRLTVV.

The gene calls are TRBV6-2 or TRBV6-3 and TRBJ2-7; 9 bases are shared with TRBD2. The V segment lost 2 bases and the J segment 3 bases; nucleotides outside the gene matches: 5. CDR3 size: 15 residues. CDR1 is MNHEY and CDR2 is SVGEGT in the germline V gene. CDR3 DNA: TGTGCCAGCAGTTACCGGCTAGCGGGGAGCTACGAGCAGTACTTC. Protein: CASSYRLAGSYEQYF.

J is TRBJ2-1 and V is TRBV5-1; 9 bases align to TRBD1. There are 14 residues in the CDR3. The germline CDR1 and CDR2 sequences are SGHRS and YFSETQ. V trimming: 0 bases; J trimming: 8 bases; junction bases outside the gene matches: 3. In DNA form, the CDR3 reads TGCGCCAGCAGCTTGGTCAACAGGGGGCATGAGCAGTTCTTC. Residues: CASSLVNRGHEQFF.

V and J are TRBV27 and TRBJ2-3; 11 positions match TRBD1. Trimming at V came to 7 bases and at J to 2 bases, leaving 8 bases not matched to a gene. CDR3 length equals 16 residues. CDR1 is MNHEY, CDR2 SMNVEV, per germline (reference sequence). The CDR3: CASTYRTGGITDTQYF. CDR3 coding DNA: TGTGCCAGCACCTACCGGACAGGGGGCATCACAGATACGCAGTATTTT.

The chain uses TRBV5-1 and TRBJ1-1; 9 bases map to TRBD1. Germline lookup yields CDR1 SGHRS and CDR2 YFSETQ. This CDR3 spans 16 amino acids. V shed 0 bases, J shed 3 bases, and the junction held 6 bases outside the gene matches. The DNA for the CDR3 is TGCGCCAGCAGCTTGGGGGACAGGGTCTCCTACACTGAAGCTTTCTTT. Its translation is CASSLGDRVSYTEAFF.

The rearrangement joins TRBV6-5 to TRBJ2-3; TRBD2 aligns across 11 bases. Germline CDR1 MNHEY, CDR2 SVGAGI. V shed 6 bases, J shed 7 bases, and the junction held 9 bases outside the gene matches. This CDR3 has 15 residues. CDR3 region: CASRISGGARNTQYF. The CDR3 DNA follows: TGTGCCAGCAGAATTAGCGGGGGGGCGAGGAATACGCAGTATTTT.

The chain carries TRBV18 and TRBJ2-1; 10 bases agree with TRBD2. The CDR3 sequence is 16 residues long. The ends lost 0 bases at V and 7 bases at J; junction bases unmatched: 6. The germline V gene has CDR1 KGHSH and CDR2 LQKENI. As DNA, the CDR3 is TGTGCCAGCTCACCACCGAGCGGGAGGGCCTCAAATGAGCAGTTCTTC. It translates to CASSPPSGRASNEQFF.

The J gene is TRBJ2-2, the V gene TRBV28, with 9 bases that match TRBD2. This CDR3 has 18 amino acids. The germline V gene has CDR1 MDHEN and CDR2 SYDVKM. V dropped 6 bases and J dropped 5; count of bases not matched to a gene: 16. The CDR3, as DNA: TGTGCCAGCAGCCCCATCCCCCTAGCGGGAATGATAACCGGGGAGCTGTTTTTT. This gives the protein CASSPIPLAGMITGELFF.

This rearrangement joins TRBV7-8 to TRBJ1-1; no definite D call. The CDR3 runs 15 residues. Germline V gene sequence: CDR1 SGHVS, CDR2 FQNEAQ. The germline V and J ends were trimmed by 2 bases and 4 bases, with 14 bases remaining between them. This CDR3 reads CASSLHKGGSTEAFF. For the CDR3, the DNA is TGTGCCAGCAGCTTACATAAGGGAGGAAGCACTGAAGCTTTCTTT.

The V and J genes are TRBV6-2 or TRBV6-3 and TRBJ2-3; 16 bases are shared with TRBD2. V lost 6 bases, J lost 7 bases, and 16 bases stayed unmatched. Germline CDR1 is MNHEY and CDR2 is SVGEGT. The CDR3 spans 19 residues. The CDR3 coding sequence is TGTGCCAGCAGACCTTTTAAGACCGGGACTAGCGGGAGGGCATATACGCAGTATTTT. As protein: CASRPFKTGTSGRAYTQYF.

J is TRBJ1-5 and V is TRBV23-1; the match to TRBD1 covers 9 bases. TRBV23-1 is known as an ORF, though its function is uncertain. This CDR3 is built from 16 residues. Germline trimming cut 4 bases from V and 3 bases from J; bases unmatched to any gene: 7. The CDR3 sequence is CASSPPDRGDNQPQHF. The CDR3 DNA reads TGCGCCAGCAGTCCCCCGGACAGGGGAGACAATCAGCCCCAGCATTTT.

CDR3 sequence: CASSYRTNRGTEAFF. The CDR3 region has the DNA TGTGCCAGCAGTTACCGGACAAACAGGGGGACTGAAGCTTTCTTT. This chain joins TRBV6-5 and TRBJ1-1; TRBD1 aligns across 8 bases. Unmatched junction bases numbered 7, after V lost 2 bases and J lost 5 bases. The CDR3 extends over 15 amino acids. In germline, CDR1 is MNHEY, CDR2 SVGAGI.

The chain uses TRBV11-2 and TRBJ2-6; TRBD1 aligns across 7 bases. The CDR3 covers 18 residues. Germline CDR1 and CDR2: SGHAT and FQNNGV. V lost 5 bases to trimming and J lost 0 bases; unmatched junction nucleotides: 10. The chain's CDR3 is CASSPKPGQISGANVLTF. The CDR3 DNA reads TGTGCCAGCAGCCCCAAGCCGGGACAGATCTCTGGGGCCAACGTCCTGACTTTC.

The chain links TRBV14 to TRBJ2-3; TRBD1 might be the D (5 bases). Germline V CDR1 and CDR2: SGHDN, FVKESK. The CDR3 sequence is 12 residues long. Trimming stripped 4 bases from V and 4 bases from J, with 6 bases between. The CDR3 DNA follows: TGTGCCAGCAGCCCGACAGCAGATACGCAGTATTTT. This gives the protein CASSPTADTQYF. Variable domain in full (rest from reference TRBV14 and TRBJ2-3): EAGVTQFPSHSVIEKGQTVTLRCDPISGHDNLYWYRRVMGKEIKFLLHFVKESKQDESGMPNNRFLAERTGGTYSTLKVQPAELEDSGVYFCASSPTADTQYFGPGTRLTVL.